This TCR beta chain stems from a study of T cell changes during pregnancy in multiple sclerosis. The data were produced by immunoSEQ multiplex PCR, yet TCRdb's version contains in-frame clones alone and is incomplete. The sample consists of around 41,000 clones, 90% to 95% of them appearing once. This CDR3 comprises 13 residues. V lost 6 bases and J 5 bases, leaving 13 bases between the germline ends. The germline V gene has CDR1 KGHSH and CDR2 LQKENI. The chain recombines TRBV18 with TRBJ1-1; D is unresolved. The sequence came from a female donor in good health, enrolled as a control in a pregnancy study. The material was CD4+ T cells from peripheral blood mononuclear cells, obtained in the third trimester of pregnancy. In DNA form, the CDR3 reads TGTGCCAGCTCGCTAACCGGAGGTACTGAAGCTTTCTTT. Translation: CASSLTGGTEAFF.